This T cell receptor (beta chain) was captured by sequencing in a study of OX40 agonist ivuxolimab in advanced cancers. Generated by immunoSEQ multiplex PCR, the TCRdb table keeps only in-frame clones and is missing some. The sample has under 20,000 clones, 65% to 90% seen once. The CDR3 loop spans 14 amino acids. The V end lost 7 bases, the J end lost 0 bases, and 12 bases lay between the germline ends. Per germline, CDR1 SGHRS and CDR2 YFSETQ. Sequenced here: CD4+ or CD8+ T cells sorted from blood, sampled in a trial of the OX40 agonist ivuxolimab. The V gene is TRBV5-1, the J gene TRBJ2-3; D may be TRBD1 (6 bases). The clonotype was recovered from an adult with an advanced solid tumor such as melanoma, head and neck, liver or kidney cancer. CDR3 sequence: CASLDSPSTDTQYF. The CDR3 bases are TGCGCCAGCTTGGACAGTCCTAGCACAGATACGCAGTATTTT.